One sample yielded the 14 T cell receptor beta chains listed below, sequenced in a study of blood T cell repertoires in COVID-19. Using immunoSEQ multiplex PCR, the repertoire was profiled, and TCRdb retains in-frame clones only, with some absent. The table shows around 220,000 clones, with approximately 84% occurring only once. Sample: peripheral blood. These receptors all come from a middle-aged man with active or convalescent COVID-19.

This clone turned up a few times. The rearrangement joins TRBV10-1 to TRBJ1-1; no clear D. The V end lost 6 bases, the J end lost 0 bases, and 8 bases lay between the germline ends. The CDR3 runs 13 residues. Germline CDR1 is WNHNN and CDR2 is SYGVQD (reference sequence). CDR3 DNA: TGCGCCAGCAGCGTACACCTGAACACTGAAGCTTTCTTT. Amino acids: CASSVHLNTEAFF.

The V call is TRBV11-2, the J call TRBJ2-1; TRBD2 matches at 9 bases. Per germline, CDR1 SGHAT and CDR2 FQNNGV. Germline trimming cut 0 bases from V and 7 bases from J; bases unmatched to any gene: 10. The CDR3 has 17 residues. CDR3 sequence reads: CASSLEGWATSGNEQFF. The CDR3 DNA reads as TGTGCCAGCAGCTTAGAAGGTTGGGCAACTAGCGGGAATGAGCAGTTCTTC.

This chain links TRBV6-5 with TRBJ1-2; 7 positions match TRBD1. The CDR3 loop spans 14 amino acids. From germline, CDR1 is MNHEY and CDR2 SVGAGI. The J segment lost 6 bases and the V segment lost 6 bases, leaving 10 bases of the junction unmatched. CDR3 in amino acids: CASRGDSPIHGYTF. The DNA of the CDR3 is TGTGCCAGCAGGGGGGACAGTCCTATTCATGGCTACACCTTC.

V is TRBV2 and J is TRBJ1-2; 9 bases agree with TRBD1. CDR1 SNHLY and CDR2 FYNNEI come from the germline V gene. Trimming cost V 7 bases and J 7 bases; bases outside gene matches: 10. The CDR3 runs 14 residues. This chain's CDR3 is CASTGQGTSGGYTF. For the CDR3, the DNA is TGTGCCAGCACCGGACAGGGGACGTCGGGTGGCTACACCTTC.

This rearrangement joins TRBV29-1 to TRBJ2-5, with D tentatively TRBD2 (5 bases). In germline, CDR1 is SQVTM, CDR2 ANQGSEA. CDR3 size: 14 residues. V shed 3 bases and J shed 5 bases, with 16 bases lying between them. DNA of the CDR3: TGCAGCGTTGAGGGTGTGGGGAGTTATGAGACCCAGTACTTC. It encodes CSVEGVGSYETQYF.

The genes are TRBV9 and TRBJ1-6; 10 bases line up with TRBD1. The CDR3 covers 15 residues. Germline trimming cut 4 bases from V and 9 bases from J; bases unmatched to any gene: 7. Germline CDR1 SGDLS, CDR2 YYNGEE. CDR3 DNA sequence: TGTGCCAGCAGCCTCCATGACAGGGGGCGTTCACCCCTCCACTTT. Amino acid sequence: CASSLHDRGRSPLHF.

The count of this clone is one. The rearrangement links TRBV7-9 to TRBJ2-2; D not resolved. This CDR3 has 12 amino acids. Deletions cut 0 bases from V and 7 bases from J, with 3 bases between. Per germline, CDR1 SEHNR and CDR2 FQNEAQ (reference sequence). The CDR3 nucleotides read TGTGCCAGCAGCTTAGCCGTCGGGGAGCTGTTTTTT. Translating gives CASSLAVGELFF. Complete variable domain (other parts from reference TRBV7-9 and TRBJ2-2): DTGVSQNPRHKITKRGQNVTFRCDPISEHNRLYWYRQTLGQGPEFLTYFQNEAQLEKSRLLSDRFSAERPKGSFSTLEIQRTEQGDSAMYLCASSLAVGELFFGEGSRLTVL.

This rearrangement joins TRBV14 to TRBJ1-2; 8 nucleotides agree with TRBD1. The CDR3 sequence is 14 residues long. V was clipped by 0 bases and J by 8 bases; unmatched bases: 5. Germline V CDR1 and CDR2: SGHDN, FVKESK. DNA for the CDR3: TGTGCCAGCAGCCAAGAACTCGGGACAGGAGGCTACACCTTC. This gives the protein CASSQELGTGGYTF.

The chain links TRBV6-5 to TRBJ1-3; D unresolved. CDR1 is MNHEY and CDR2 is SVGAGI in the germline V gene. Trimming left V 2 bases short and J 8 bases short, with 16 bases between. This CDR3 region has 15 residues. The CDR3: CASSYGQHAVHTIYF. In DNA, the CDR3 is TGTGCCAGCAGTTACGGCCAGCACGCGGTACACACCATATATTTT.

V usage is TRBV4-1 and J usage is TRBJ2-1; 10 bases align to TRBD2. The CDR3 length is 14 residues. In germline, CDR1 is MGHRA, CDR2 YSYEKL. The junction had 9 bases not matched to a gene; V was cut back by 4 bases and J by 12 bases. The CDR3 DNA sequence: TGCGCCAGCAGCCGTTCTCAGCGGGAGGGGGTGCAGTTCTTC. It is translated as CASSRSQREGVQFF.

The chain employs TRBV6-5 and TRBJ2-1; TRBD1 matches at 7 bases. This CDR3 has 12 amino acids. Germline-derived CDR1 and CDR2 are MNHEY and SVGAGI. The V gene end was trimmed by 8 bases and the J gene end by 3 bases; junction bases not matched to a gene: 1. The CDR3 DNA follows: TGTGCCAGCGGGACAGTCTACAATGAGCAGTTCTTC. Translated: CASGTVYNEQFF.

The chain uses TRBV30 and TRBJ2-7; D gene uncertain. CDR1 and CDR2 (germline): GTSNPN, SVGIG (reference sequence). V shed 0 bases and J shed 2 bases, with 8 bases lying between them. The CDR3 extends over 13 amino acids. In nucleotides, the CDR3 is TGTGCCTGGAGTGTACACAGCCCCTACGAGCAGTACTTC. It is translated as CAWSVHSPYEQYF.

V and J are TRBV7-9 and TRBJ2-3; 8 positions match TRBD2. This CDR3 region has 15 residues. Germline lookup yields CDR1 SEHNR and CDR2 FQNEAQ (reference sequence). With 5 bases clipped from V and 2 bases from J, the junction kept 6 bases outside the gene matches. CDR3 amino acids: CASSPTSGLTDTQYF. CDR3 DNA sequence: TGTGCCAGCAGCCCTACTAGCGGACTCACAGATACGCAGTATTTT. Supplemented by reference TRBV7-9 and TRBJ2-3, the full variable domain reads DTGVSQNPRHKITKRGQNVTFRCDPISEHNRLYWYRQTLGQGPEFLTYFQNEAQLEKSRLLSDRFSAERPKGSFSTLEIQRTEQGDSAMYLCASSPTSGLTDTQYFGPGTRLTVL.

The chain employs TRBV5-1 and TRBJ2-7, with 7 bases fitting TRBD1. Germline trimming cut 3 bases from V and 3 bases from J; bases unmatched to any gene: 6. The CDR3 consists of 14 residues. Germline loops: CDR1 SGHRS, CDR2 YFSETQ. CDR3 loop: CASSWDSDNYEQYF. The CDR3 DNA follows: TGCGCCAGCAGCTGGGACAGCGACAACTACGAGCAGTACTTC.